This TCR beta chain was captured by sequencing in a study of T cell responses to AZD1222 COVID-19 vaccine. Profiling relied on immunoSEQ multiplex PCR, and the TCRdb table lists in-frame clones only, not all of them. The table has over 100,000 clones, about 88% seen once. Trimming pared 7 bases from V and 0 bases from J, leaving 21 bases between. Germline values: CDR1 KGHSH, CDR2 LQKENI. The CDR3 has 17 residues. As concerns this clone: Its specificity is unknown.

Points from the study as a whole: Repertoire sampling was restricted to post-peak T cell response timepoints. Mapped onto spike, vaccine-associated CD4 TCRs spanned it and were dominant at 160-218 and 743-854.

The material was peripheral blood, obtained on day 0 of AZD1222 vaccination. The receptor comes from an adult in good health. The rearrangement uses TRBV18 and TRBJ1-2; D is possibly TRBD1 (5 bases). The CDR3 protein is CASLGGNGRTSNYGYTF. CDR3 nucleotides: TGTGCCAGCTTGGGGGGAAACGGGAGAACTTCTAACTATGGCTACACCTTC.